This T cell receptor beta chain was sequenced during a study of high-grade serous ovarian cancer treatment subgroups. Measured with immunoSEQ multiplex PCR; TCRdb has only the in-frame clones, and not every one. The sample has about 5,700 clones, about three fifths seen once. Tumor tissue was taken before any definitive surgery or chemotherapy was given. Looked up from germline, CDR1 is LGHNA and CDR2 is YNFKEQ. V was pared by 0 bases and J by 3 bases, with 12 bases between. The CDR3 has 15 residues. The chain links TRBV4-2 to TRBJ2-7; D call uncertain. The sequence was collected from a human donor with high-grade serous ovarian cancer. Sequenced material: tumor tissue. CDR3 in DNA: TGTGCCAGCAGCCAAGATTTGGGTTTTTACTACGAGCAGTACTTC. Encoded protein: CASSQDLGFYYEQYF.